The 16 T cell receptor beta chains given below trace back to one sample, sequenced in a study of PD-L1 blockade in urothelial cancer. Documented time point: peripheral blood 6 weeks after treatment start. Sequencing used immunoSEQ multiplex PCR; TCRdb keeps in-frame clones, though not all of them. The profile covers roughly 30,000 clones, with around 89% appearing a single time and over 6.5% taken by the ten largest. Sample: PBMCs, taken around atezolizumab (anti-PD-L1) treatment. These TCRs come from a man of 80 years or more with urothelial cancer.

The chain is built from TRBV4-2 and TRBJ2-5; perhaps TRBD1 as D (6 bases). With 2 bases removed from V and 7 bases from J, the gap between germline ends came to 11 bases. The CDR3 covers 13 residues. CDR1 and CDR2 (germline): LGHNA, YNFKEQ. Here the CDR3 DNA reads TGTGCCAGCAGCCAACCCGAGACAGGGACCCAGTACTTC. The encoded protein is CASSQPETGTQYF.

V is TRBV6-4 and J is TRBJ1-5; no definite D call. Germline lookup yields CDR1 MRHNA and CDR2 SNTAGT. Deletions cut 4 bases from V and 1 base from J, with 14 bases between. The CDR3 covers 16 residues. For the CDR3, the DNA is TGTGCCAGCAGTGCGAAGAGGTCCCAGAGCAATCAGCCCCAGCATTTT. This gives the protein CASSAKRSQSNQPQHF.

V is TRBV5-1 and J is TRBJ2-2; weak D call: TRBD1 (6 bases). This CDR3 comprises 15 residues. Trimming pared 6 bases from V and 2 bases from J, leaving 14 bases between. Looked up from germline, CDR1 is SGHRS and CDR2 is YFSETQ. For the CDR3, the DNA is TGCGCCAGCAAGGACAGTCCGGGAAACACCGGGGAGCTGTTTTTT. Protein sequence: CASKDSPGNTGELFF.

This chain links TRBV7-2 with TRBJ1-4, with D tentatively TRBD1 (6 bases). Trimming stripped 5 bases from V and 8 bases from J, with 18 bases between. CDR3 size: 15 residues. The germline gives CDR1 SGHTA, CDR2 FQGNSA. This chain's CDR3 is CASSPQGQGREKLFF. DNA of the CDR3: TGTGCCAGCAGCCCCCAGGGGCAGGGAAGGGAAAAACTGTTTTTT. The complete variable domain, with remaining parts taken from reference TRBV7-2 and TRBJ1-4, reads GAGVSQSPSNKVTEKGKDVELRCDPISGHTALYWYRQSLGQGLEFLIYFQGNSAPDKSGLPSDRFSAERTGGSVSTLTIQRTQQEDSAVYLCASSPQGQGREKLFFGSGTQLSVL.

The rearrangement joins TRBV19 to TRBJ1-1; D possibly corresponds to TRBD1 (5 bases). The CDR3 extends over 14 amino acids. Trimming removed 0 bases from V and 4 bases from J, with 9 bases in between. The germline V gene has CDR1 LNHDA and CDR2 SQIVND (reference sequence). CDR3 in amino acids: CASSIDQGSTEAFF. CDR3 bases: TGTGCCAGTAGTATAGATCAGGGCAGCACTGAAGCTTTCTTT.

The chain couples TRBV7-9 to TRBJ2-7; 8 bases match TRBD1. This CDR3 has 14 residues. V was clipped by 1 base and J by 6 bases; unmatched bases: 5. Germline CDR1 is SEHNR and CDR2 is FQNEAQ (reference sequence). CDR3 sequence (DNA): TGTGCCAGCAGCTTAGGACAGGGGTCGTCCGAGCAGTACTTC. Its translation is CASSLGQGSSEQYF.

The V gene is TRBV5-1, the J gene TRBJ2-7; 7 nucleotides line up with TRBD2. The V and J ends lost 0 bases and 4 bases, in that order; junction bases with no gene match: 7. Germline values: CDR1 SGHRS, CDR2 YFSETQ. The CDR3 contains 15 residues. The DNA for the CDR3 is TGCGCCAGCAGCTTGGCCGGGGAGGGTCGGTACGAGCAGTACTTC. This translates into CASSLAGEGRYEQYF.

J is TRBJ2-1 and V is TRBV28; 11 positions agree with TRBD2. The CDR3 runs to 16 residues. The ends lost 3 bases at V and 2 bases at J; junction bases unmatched: 3. Germline V CDR1 and CDR2: MDHEN, SYDVKM. This chain's CDR3 is CASSLAGLAAYNEQFF. CDR3 nucleotide sequence: TGTGCCAGCAGTTTGGCGGGACTAGCGGCCTACAATGAGCAGTTCTTC.

The chain couples TRBV25-1 to TRBJ1-3; D unclear. Germline CDR1 MGHDK, CDR2 SYGVNS. The V gene lost 0 bases and the J gene lost 0 bases, with 15 bases spanning the gap. The CDR3 loop spans 18 amino acids. CDR3 DNA sequence: TGTGCCAGCAGTGAATATGCCCGTTCCCCGCGCTCTGGAAACACCATATATTTT. Amino acid sequence: CASSEYARSPRSGNTIYF.

This rearrangement joins TRBV9 to TRBJ2-3; TRBD2 is a possible D gene (5 bases). This CDR3 region has 15 residues. CDR1 and CDR2 (germline): SGDLS, YYNGEE. V was pared by 9 bases and J by 1 base, with 18 bases between. In nucleotides, the CDR3 is TGTGCCACCTATCTACCGGAGGCACGCACAGATACGCAGTATTTT. This translates into CATYLPEARTDTQYF.

This chain links TRBV29-1 with TRBJ1-2; 10 bases are a match to TRBD1. The CDR3 runs to 15 residues. Germline V gene lookup returns CDR1 SQVTM and CDR2 ANQGSEA. J was trimmed by 0 bases and V by 6 bases; bases with no gene match: 7. In nucleotides, the CDR3 is TGCAGCGTAGGGTTAGGGACAGGGGCTAACTATGGCTACACCTTC. This gives the protein CSVGLGTGANYGYTF.

V usage is TRBV5-6 and J usage is TRBJ2-3; 11 bases line up with TRBD2. The length of the CDR3 is 19 residues. J lost 0 bases, V lost 6 bases, and 15 bases had no gene match. Per the germline V gene, CDR1 is SGHDT and CDR2 is YYEEEE. The CDR3 DNA is TGTGCCAGCACAGCTTGGTTACTAGCGGGAGTTACTAGCACAGATACGCAGTATTTT. Protein product: CASTAWLLAGVTSTDTQYF.

The chain links TRBV6-5 to TRBJ2-7, with unresolved D. This CDR3 has 11 amino acids. CDR1 is MNHEY, CDR2 SVGAGI, per germline. V lost 6 bases to trimming and J lost 6 bases, with 9 bases between them. The CDR3 loop is CASSRAGEQYF. The CDR3 DNA follows: TGTGCCAGCAGCCGAGCCGGCGAGCAGTACTTC.

This chain links TRBV6-5 with TRBJ1-1; tentatively, D is TRBD1 (5 bases). This CDR3 comprises 14 residues. Germline V gene sequence: CDR1 MNHEY, CDR2 SVGAGI. Trimming pared 7 bases from V and 1 base from J, leaving 13 bases between. CDR3 amino acids: CASISGRKNTEAFF. In DNA form, the CDR3 reads TGTGCCAGCATCTCAGGGCGTAAGAACACTGAAGCTTTCTTT.

This rearrangement joins TRBV5-4 to TRBJ2-7; TRBD2 matches at 13 bases. The J segment lost 2 bases and the V segment lost 4 bases, leaving 12 bases of the junction unmatched. Germline V gene sequence: CDR1 SGHNT, CDR2 YYREEE (reference sequence). The CDR3 has 18 amino acids. The CDR3 DNA reads TGTGCCAGCAGCGGGCCGGGACTAGCGGGATCCACAACCTACGAGCAGTACTTC. Its protein product is CASSGPGLAGSTTYEQYF.

J is TRBJ1-1 and V is TRBV6-1, with 7 bases that match TRBD1. Germline V lookup: CDR1 MNHNS, CDR2 SASEGT. CDR3 length: 13 residues. Trimming removed 8 bases from V and 5 bases from J; junction bases left unmatched: 8. The CDR3: CASAGQRGTEAFF. Here the CDR3 DNA reads TGTGCCAGCGCGGGACAGAGAGGTACTGAAGCTTTCTTT.